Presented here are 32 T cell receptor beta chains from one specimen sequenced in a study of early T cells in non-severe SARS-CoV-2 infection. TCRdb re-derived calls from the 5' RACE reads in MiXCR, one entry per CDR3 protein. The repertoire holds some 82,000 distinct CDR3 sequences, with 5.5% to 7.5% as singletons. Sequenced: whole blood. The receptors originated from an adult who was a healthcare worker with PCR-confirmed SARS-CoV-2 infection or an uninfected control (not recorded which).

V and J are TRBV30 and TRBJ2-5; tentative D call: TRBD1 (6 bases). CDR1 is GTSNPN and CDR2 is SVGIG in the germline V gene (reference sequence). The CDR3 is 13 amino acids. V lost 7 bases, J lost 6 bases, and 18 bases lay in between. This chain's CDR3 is CASDRNTGKTQYF. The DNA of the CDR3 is TGTGCCTCGGACAGAAACACCGGCAAGACCCAGTACTTC.

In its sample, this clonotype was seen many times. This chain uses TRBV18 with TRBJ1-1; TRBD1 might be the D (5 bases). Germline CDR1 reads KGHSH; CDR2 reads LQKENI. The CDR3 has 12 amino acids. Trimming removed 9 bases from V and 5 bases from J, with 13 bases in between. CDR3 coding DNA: TGTGCCAGTAAATGGGGCGATACTGAAGCTTTCTTT. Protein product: CASKWGDTEAFF.

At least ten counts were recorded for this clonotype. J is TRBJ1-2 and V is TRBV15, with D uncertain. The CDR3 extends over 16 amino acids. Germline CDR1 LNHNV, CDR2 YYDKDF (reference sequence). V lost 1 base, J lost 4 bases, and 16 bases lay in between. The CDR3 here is CATSRARGGSTYGYTF. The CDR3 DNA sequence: TGTGCCACCAGCAGAGCCCGAGGAGGTAGTACCTATGGCTACACCTTC.

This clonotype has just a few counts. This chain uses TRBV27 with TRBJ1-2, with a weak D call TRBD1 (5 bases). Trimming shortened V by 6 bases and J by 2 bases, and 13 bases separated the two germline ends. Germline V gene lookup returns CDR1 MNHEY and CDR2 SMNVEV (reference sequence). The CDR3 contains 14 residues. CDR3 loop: CASSTNRLNYGYTF. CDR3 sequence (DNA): TGTGCCAGCAGCACCAACAGGTTAAACTATGGCTACACCTTC.

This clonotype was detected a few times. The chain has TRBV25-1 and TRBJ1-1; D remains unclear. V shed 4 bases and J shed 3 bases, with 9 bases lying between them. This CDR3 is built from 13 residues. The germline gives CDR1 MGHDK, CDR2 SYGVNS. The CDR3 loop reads CASSGYQYTEAFF. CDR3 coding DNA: TGTGCCAGCAGTGGGTACCAGTACACTGAAGCTTTCTTT.

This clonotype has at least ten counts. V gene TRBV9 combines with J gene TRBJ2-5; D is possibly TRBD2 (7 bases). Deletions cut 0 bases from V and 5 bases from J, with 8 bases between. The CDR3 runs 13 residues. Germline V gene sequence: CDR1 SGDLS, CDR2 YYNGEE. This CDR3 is CASSVGGGETQYF. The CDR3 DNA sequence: TGTGCCAGCAGCGTAGGCGGGGGCGAGACCCAGTACTTC.

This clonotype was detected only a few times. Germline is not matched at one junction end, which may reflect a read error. CDR3 sequence (DNA): TGTGCCAGCAGCATACCGGGGCCGACCGAGTACTTC. It translates to CASSIPGPTEYF. The chain combines TRBV7-8 with TRBJ2-5, with D perhaps TRBD1 or TRBD2 (5 bases each). The CDR3 length is 12 residues. Germline V CDR1 and CDR2: SGHVS, FQNEAQ.

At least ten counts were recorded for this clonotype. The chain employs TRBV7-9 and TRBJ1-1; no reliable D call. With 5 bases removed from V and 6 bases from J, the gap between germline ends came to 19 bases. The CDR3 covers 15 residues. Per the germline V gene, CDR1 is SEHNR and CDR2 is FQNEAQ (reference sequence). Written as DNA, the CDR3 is TGTGCCAGCAGCACGCTGGGAGGGATCATCGCTGAAGCTTTCTTT. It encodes CASSTLGGIIAEAFF.

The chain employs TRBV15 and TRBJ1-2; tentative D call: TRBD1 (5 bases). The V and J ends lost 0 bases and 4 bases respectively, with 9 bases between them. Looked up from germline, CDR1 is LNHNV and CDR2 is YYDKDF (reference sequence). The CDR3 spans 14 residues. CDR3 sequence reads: CATSRDPTVYGYTF. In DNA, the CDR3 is TGTGCCACCAGCAGAGATCCGACAGTCTATGGCTACACCTTC.

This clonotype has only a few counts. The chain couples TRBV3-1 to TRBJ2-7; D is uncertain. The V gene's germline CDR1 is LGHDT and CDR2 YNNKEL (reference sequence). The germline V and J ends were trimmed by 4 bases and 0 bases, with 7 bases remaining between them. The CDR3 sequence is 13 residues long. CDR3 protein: CASSLPPSYEQYF. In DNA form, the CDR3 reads TGTGCCAGCAGCCTTCCCCCCTCCTACGAGCAGTACTTC.

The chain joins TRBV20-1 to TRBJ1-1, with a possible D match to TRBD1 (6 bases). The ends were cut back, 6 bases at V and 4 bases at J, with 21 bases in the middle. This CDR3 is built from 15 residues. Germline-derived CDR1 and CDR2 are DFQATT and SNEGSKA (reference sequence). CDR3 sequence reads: CSARPRGGMTTEAFF. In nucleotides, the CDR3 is TGCAGTGCCCGCCCCAGGGGCGGTATGACCACTGAAGCTTTCTTT.

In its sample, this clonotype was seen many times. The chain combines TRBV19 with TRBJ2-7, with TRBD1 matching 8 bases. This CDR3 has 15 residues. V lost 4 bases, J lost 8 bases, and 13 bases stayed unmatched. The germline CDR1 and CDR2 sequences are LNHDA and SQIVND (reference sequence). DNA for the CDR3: TGTGCCAGTAGTAGAGTCACAGGACAGGGAAGCAAGCAGTACTTC. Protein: CASSRVTGQGSKQYF.

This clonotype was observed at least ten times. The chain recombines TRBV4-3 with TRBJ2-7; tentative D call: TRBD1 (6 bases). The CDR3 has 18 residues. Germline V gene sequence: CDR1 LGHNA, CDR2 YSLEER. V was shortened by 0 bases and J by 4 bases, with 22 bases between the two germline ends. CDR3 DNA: TGCGCCAGCAGCCAAGACCCACCTGGGACAATTACGGGGTACGAGCAGTACTTC. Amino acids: CASSQDPPGTITGYEQYF.

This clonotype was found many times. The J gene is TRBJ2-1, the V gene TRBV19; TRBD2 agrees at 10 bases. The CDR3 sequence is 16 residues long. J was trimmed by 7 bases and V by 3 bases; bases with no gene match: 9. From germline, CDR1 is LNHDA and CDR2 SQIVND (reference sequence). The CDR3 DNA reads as TGTGCCAGTAGTATCTCTCTAGCGGGAGTTAGTAATGAGCAGTTCTTC. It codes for CASSISLAGVSNEQFF. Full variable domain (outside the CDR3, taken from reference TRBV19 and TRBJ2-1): DGGITQSPKYLFRKEGQNVTLSCEQNLNHDAMYWYRQDPGQGLRLIYYSQIVNDFQKGDIAEGYSVSREKKESFPLTVTSAQKNPTAFYLCASSISLAGVSNEQFFGPGTRLTVL.

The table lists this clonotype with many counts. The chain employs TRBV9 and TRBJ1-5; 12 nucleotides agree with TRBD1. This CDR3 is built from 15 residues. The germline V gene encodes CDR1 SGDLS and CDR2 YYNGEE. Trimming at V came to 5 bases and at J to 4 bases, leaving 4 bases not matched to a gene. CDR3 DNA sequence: TGTGCCAGCAGTGAGGGACAGGGGGCGAATCAGCCCCAGCATTTT. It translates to CASSEGQGANQPQHF.

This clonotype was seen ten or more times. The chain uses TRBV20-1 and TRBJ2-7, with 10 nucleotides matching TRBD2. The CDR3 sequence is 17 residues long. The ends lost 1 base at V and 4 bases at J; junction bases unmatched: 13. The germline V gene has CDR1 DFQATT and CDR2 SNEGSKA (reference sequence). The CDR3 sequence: CSARVVLAGAKPYEQYF. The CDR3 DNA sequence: TGCAGTGCTAGAGTTGTCCTAGCGGGGGCAAAGCCATACGAGCAGTACTTC.

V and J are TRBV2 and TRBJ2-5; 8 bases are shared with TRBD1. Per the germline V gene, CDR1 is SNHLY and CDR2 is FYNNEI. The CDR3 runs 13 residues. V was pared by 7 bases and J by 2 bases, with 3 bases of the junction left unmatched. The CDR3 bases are TGTGCCAGCAAGCACAGGGGGCAAGAGACCCAGTACTTC. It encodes CASKHRGQETQYF.

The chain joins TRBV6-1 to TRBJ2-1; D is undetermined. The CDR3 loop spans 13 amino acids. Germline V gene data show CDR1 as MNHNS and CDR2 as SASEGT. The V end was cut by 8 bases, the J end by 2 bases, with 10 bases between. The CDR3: CASRGSAYNEQFF. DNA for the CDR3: TGTGCCAGCCGAGGCAGCGCCTACAATGAGCAGTTCTTC.

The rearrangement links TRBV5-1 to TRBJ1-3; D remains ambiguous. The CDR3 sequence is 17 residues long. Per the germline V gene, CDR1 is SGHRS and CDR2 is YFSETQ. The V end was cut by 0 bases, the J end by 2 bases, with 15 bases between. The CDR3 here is CASSLDPPGNPGNTIYF. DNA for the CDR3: TGCGCCAGCAGCTTGGACCCCCCGGGGAATCCTGGAAACACCATATATTTT.

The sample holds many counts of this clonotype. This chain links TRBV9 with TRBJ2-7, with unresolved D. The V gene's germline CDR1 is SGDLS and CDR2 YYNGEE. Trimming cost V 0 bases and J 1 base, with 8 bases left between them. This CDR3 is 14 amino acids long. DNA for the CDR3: TGTGCCAGCAGCGTAGACCTAGAGTCCTACGAGCAGTACTTC. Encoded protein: CASSVDLESYEQYF.

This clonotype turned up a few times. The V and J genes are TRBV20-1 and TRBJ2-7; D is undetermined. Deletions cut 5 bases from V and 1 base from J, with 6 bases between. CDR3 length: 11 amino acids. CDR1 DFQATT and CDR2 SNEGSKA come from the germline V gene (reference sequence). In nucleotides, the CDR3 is TGCAGTGCTTCCGCTTCCTACGAGCAGTACTTC. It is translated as CSASASYEQYF.

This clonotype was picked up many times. CDR3 nucleotides: TGCAGCGTTGGTAAGGGCTACAATGAGCAGTTCTTC. Its translation: CSVGKGYNEQFF. This chain links TRBV29-1 with TRBJ2-1; D gene uncertain. Germline lookup yields CDR1 SQVTM and CDR2 ANQGSEA. V was shortened by 4 bases and J by 3 bases, with 7 bases between the two germline ends. The CDR3 is made up of 12 amino acids.

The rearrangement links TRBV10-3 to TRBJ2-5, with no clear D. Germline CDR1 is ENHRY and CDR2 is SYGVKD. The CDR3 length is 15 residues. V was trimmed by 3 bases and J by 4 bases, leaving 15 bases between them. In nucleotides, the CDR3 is TGTGCCATCAGTGACCCCCTTAAGGATGTAGAGACCCAGTACTTC. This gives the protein CAISDPLKDVETQYF.

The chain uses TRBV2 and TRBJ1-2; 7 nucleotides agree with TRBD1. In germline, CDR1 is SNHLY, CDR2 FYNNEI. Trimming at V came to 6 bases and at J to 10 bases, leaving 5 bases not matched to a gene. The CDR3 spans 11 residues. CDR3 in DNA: TGTGCCAGCAGGGGTCAGGGGGACTACACCTTC. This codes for CASRGQGDYTF.

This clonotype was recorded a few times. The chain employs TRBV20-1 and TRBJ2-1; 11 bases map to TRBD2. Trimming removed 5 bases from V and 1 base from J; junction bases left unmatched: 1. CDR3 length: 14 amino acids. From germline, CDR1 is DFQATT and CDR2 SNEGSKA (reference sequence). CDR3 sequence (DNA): TGCAGTGCTGTAGCGGGAGGGTCCTACAATGAGCAGTTCTTC. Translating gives CSAVAGGSYNEQFF.

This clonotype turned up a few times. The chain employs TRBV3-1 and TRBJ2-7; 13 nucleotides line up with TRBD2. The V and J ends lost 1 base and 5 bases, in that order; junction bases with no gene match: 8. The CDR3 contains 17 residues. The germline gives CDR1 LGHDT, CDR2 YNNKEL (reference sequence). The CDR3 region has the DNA TGTGCCAGCAGCCAAGCCAAACTAGCGGGAGGGACCGACGAGCAGTACTTC. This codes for CASSQAKLAGGTDEQYF.

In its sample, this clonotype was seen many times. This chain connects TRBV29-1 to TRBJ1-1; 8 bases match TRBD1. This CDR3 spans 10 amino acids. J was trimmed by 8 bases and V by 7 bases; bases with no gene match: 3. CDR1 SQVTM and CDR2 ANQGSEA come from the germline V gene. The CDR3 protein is CSAWDREAFF. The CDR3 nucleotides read TGCAGCGCCTGGGACAGGGAAGCTTTCTTT.

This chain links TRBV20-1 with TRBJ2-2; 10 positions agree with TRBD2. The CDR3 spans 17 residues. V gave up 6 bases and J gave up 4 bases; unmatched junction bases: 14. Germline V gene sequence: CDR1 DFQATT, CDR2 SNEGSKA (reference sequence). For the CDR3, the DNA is TGCAGTGCAGAGGTCCTAGCGGGAGTGCGGGGCACCGGGGAGCTGTTTTTT. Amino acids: CSAEVLAGVRGTGELFF.

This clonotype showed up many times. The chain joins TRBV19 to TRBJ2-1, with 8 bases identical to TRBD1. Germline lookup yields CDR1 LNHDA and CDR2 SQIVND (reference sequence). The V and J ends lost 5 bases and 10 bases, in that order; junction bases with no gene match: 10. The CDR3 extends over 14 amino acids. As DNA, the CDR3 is TGTGCCAGTAGTCCCCAAAACAGGGGGAACGAGCAGTTCTTC. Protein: CASSPQNRGNEQFF.

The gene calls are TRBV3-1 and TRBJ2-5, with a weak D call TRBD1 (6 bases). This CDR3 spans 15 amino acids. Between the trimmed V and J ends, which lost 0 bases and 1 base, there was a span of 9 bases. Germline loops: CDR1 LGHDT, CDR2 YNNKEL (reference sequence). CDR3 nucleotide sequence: TGTGCCAGCAGCCAAGATCGGACAGTCCAAGAGACCCAGTACTTC. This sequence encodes CASSQDRTVQETQYF.

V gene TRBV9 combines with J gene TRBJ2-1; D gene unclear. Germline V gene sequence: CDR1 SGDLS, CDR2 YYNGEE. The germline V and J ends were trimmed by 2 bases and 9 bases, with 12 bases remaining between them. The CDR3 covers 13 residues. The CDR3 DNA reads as TGTGCCAGCAGCGTTTGGCAGGTCAGTGAGCAGTTCTTC. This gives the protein CASSVWQVSEQFF. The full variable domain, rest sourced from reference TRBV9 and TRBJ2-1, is DSGVTQTPKHLITATGQRVTLRCSPRSGDLSVYWYQQSLDQGLQFLIQYYNGEERAKGNILERFSAQQFPDLHSELNLSSLELGDSALYFCASSVWQVSEQFFGPGTRLTVL.

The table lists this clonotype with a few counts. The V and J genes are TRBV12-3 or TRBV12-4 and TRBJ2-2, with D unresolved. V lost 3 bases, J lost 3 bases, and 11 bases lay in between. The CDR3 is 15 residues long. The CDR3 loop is CASSFPSGDTGELFF. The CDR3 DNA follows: TGTGCCAGCAGTTTTCCCTCAGGCGACACCGGGGAGCTGTTTTTT.